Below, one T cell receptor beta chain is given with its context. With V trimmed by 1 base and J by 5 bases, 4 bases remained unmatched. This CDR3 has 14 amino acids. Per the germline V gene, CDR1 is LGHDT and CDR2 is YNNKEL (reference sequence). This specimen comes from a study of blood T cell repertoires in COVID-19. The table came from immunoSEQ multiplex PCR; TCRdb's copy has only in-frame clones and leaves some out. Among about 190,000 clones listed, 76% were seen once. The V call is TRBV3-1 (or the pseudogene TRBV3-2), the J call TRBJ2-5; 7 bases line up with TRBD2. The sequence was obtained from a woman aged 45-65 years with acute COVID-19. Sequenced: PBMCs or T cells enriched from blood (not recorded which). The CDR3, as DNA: TGTGCCAGCAGCCAAGGAGTGGGAGGGGAGACCCAGTACTTC. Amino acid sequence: CASSQGVGGETQYF.